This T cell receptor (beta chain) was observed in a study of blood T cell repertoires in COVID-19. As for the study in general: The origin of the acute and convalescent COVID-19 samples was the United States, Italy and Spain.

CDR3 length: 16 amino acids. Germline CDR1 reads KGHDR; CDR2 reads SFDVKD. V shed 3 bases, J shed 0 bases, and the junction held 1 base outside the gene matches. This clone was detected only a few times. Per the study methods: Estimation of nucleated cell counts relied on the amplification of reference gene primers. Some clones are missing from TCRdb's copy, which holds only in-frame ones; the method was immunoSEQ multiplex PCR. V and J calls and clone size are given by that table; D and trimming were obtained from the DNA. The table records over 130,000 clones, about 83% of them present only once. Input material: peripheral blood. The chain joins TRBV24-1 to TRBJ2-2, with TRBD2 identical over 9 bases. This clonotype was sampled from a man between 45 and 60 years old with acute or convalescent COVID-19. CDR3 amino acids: CATSDASGANTGELFF. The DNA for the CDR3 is TGTGCCACCAGTGATGCTAGCGGGGCGAACACCGGGGAGCTGTTTTTT.